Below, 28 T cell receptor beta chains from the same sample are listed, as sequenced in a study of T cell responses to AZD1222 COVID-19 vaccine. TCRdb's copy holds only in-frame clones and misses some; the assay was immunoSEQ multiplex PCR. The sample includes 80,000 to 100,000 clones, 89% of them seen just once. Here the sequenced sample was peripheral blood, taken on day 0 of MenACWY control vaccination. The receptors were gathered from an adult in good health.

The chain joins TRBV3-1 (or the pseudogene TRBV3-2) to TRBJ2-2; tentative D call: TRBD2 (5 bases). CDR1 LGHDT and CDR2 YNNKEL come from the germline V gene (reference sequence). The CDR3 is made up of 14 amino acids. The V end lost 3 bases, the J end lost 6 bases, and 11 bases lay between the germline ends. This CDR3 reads CASSQSRAAGELFF. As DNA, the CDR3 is TGTGCCAGCAGCCAGTCGCGGGCGGCCGGGGAGCTGTTTTTT.

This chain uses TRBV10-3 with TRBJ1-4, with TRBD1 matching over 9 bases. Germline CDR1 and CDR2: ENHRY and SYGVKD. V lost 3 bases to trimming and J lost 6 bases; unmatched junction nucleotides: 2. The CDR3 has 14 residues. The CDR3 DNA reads TGTGCCATCAGTGATACAGGGGGCGATGAAAAACTGTTTTTT. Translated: CAISDTGGDEKLFF.

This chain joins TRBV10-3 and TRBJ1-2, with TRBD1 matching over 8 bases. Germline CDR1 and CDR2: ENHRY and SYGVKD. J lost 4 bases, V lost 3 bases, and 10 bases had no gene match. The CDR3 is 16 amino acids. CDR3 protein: CAISEGRQGASYGYTF. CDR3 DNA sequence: TGTGCCATCAGTGAAGGGCGGCAGGGGGCCAGCTATGGCTACACCTTC.

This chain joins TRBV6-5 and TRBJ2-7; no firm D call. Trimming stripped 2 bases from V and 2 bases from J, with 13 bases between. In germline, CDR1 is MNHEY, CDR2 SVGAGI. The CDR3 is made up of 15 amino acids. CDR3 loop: CASSYAHDTTYEQYF. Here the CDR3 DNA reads TGTGCCAGCAGTTACGCCCACGACACAACCTACGAGCAGTACTTC.

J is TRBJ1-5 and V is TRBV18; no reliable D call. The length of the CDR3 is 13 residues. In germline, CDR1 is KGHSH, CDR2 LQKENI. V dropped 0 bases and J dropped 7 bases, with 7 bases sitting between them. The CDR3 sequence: CASSPPMGQPQHF. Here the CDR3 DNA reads TGTGCCAGCTCACCACCGATGGGACAGCCCCAGCATTTT. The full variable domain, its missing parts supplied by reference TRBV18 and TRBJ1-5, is NAGVMQNPRHLVRRRGQEARLRCSPMKGHSHVYWYRQLPEEGLKFMVYLQKENIIDESGMPKERFSAEFPKEGPSILRIQQVVRGDSAAYFCASSPPMGQPQHFGDGTRLSIL.

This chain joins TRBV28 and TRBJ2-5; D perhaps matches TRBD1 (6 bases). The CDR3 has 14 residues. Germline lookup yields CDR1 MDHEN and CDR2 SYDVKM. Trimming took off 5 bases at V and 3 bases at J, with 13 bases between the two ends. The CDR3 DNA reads TGTGCCAGCAGTCCCGAGGACAGAGAAGAGACCCAGTACTTC. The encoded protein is CASSPEDREETQYF. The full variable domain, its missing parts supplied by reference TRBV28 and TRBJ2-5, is DVKVTQSSRYLVKRTGEKVFLECVQDMDHENMFWYRQDPGLGLRLIYFSYDVKMKEKGDIPEGYSVSREKKERFSLILESASTNQTSMYLCASSPEDREETQYFGPGTRLLVL.

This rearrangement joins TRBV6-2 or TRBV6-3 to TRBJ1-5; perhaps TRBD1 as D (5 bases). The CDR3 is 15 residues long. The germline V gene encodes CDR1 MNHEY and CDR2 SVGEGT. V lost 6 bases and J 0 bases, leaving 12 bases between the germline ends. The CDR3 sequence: CASSTGGYSNQPQHF. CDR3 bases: TGTGCCAGCAGCACGGGGGGTTATAGCAATCAGCCCCAGCATTTT.

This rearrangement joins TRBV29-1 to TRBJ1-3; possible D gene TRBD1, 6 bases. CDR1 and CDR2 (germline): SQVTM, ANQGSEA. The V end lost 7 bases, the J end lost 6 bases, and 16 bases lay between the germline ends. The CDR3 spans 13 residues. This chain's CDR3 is CSAGGGSENTIYF. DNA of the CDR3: TGCAGCGCCGGAGGGGGATCCGAAAACACCATATATTTT.

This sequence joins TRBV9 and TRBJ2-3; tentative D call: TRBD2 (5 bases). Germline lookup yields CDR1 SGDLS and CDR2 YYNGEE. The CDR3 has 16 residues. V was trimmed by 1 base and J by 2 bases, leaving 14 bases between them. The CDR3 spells CASSVNTGRNTDTQYF. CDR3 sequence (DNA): TGTGCCAGCAGCGTAAATACGGGGAGAAACACAGATACGCAGTATTTT.

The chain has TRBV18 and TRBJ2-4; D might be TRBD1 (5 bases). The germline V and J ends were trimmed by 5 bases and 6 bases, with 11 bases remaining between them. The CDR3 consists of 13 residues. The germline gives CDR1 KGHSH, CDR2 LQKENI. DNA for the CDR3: TGTGCCAGCTCATCTGACAGCTTAAACATTCAGTACTTC. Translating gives CASSSDSLNIQYF.

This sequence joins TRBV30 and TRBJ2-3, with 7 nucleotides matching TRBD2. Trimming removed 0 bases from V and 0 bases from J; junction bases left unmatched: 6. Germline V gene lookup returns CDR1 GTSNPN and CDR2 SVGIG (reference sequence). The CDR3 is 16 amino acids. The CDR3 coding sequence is TGTGCCTGGAGTGTTGGCCTAGCGGACAGCACAGATACGCAGTATTTT. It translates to CAWSVGLADSTDTQYF.

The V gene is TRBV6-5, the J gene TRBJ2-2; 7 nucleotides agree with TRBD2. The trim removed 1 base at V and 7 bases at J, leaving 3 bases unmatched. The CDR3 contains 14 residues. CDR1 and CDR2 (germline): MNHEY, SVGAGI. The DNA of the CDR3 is TGTGCCAGCAGTTACTGGGAGGGCATCGGGGAGCTGTTTTTT. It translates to CASSYWEGIGELFF.

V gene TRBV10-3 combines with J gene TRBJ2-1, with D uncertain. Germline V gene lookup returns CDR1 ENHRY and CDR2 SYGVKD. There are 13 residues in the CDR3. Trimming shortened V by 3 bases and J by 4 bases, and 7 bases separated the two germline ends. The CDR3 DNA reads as TGTGCCATCAGTGACGGCAGGTACAATGAGCAGTTCTTC. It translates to CAISDGRYNEQFF.

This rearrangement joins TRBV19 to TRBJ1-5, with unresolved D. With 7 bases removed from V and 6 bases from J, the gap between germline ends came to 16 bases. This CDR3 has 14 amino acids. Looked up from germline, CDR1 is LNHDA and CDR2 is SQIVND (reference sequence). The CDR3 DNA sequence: TGTGCCAGTAATCCCCGGCAGTCGGGTCAGCCCCAGCATTTT. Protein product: CASNPRQSGQPQHF.

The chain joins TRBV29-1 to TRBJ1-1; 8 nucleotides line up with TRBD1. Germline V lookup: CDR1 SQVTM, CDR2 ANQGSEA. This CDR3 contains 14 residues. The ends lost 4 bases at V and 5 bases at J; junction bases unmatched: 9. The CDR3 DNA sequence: TGCAGCGTTGGACCGGGACAGGCCGTGACTGAAGCTTTCTTT. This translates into CSVGPGQAVTEAFF.

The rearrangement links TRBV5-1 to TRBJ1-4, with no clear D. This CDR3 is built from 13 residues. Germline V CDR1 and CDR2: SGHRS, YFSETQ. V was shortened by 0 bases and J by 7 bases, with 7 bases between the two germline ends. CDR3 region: CASSLGAGEKLFF. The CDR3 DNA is TGCGCCAGCAGCTTGGGAGCGGGTGAAAAACTGTTTTTT.

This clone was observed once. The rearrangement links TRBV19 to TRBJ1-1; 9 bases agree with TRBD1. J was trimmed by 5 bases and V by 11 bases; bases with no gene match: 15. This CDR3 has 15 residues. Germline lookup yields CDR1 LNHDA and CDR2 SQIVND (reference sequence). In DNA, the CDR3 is TGTGCCTCCGCGGCCTCACAGGGGGCGTTTACTGAAGCTTTCTTT. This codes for CASAASQGAFTEAFF.

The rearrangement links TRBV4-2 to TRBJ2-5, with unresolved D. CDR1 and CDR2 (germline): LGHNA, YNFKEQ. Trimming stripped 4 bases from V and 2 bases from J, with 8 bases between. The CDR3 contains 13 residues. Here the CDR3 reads CASSRLKQETQYF. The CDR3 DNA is TGTGCCAGCAGCCGATTGAAACAAGAGACCCAGTACTTC.

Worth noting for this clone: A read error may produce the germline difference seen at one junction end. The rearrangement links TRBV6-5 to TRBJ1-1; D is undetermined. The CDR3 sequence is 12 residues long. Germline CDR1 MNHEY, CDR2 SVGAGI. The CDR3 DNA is TGTGCCGGCAGTTACCCGAACACTGAAGCTTTCTTT. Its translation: CAGSYPNTEAFF.

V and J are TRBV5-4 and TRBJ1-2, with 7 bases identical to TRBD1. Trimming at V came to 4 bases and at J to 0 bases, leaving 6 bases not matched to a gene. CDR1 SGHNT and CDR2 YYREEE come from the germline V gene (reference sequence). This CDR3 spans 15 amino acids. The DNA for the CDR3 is TGTGCCAGCAGCGAGGGACAGCAATCTAACTATGGCTACACCTTC. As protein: CASSEGQQSNYGYTF.

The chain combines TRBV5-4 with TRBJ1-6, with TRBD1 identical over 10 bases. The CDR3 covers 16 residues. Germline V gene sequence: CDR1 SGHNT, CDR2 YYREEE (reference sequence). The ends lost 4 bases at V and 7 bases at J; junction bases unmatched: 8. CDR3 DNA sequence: TGTGCCAGCAGCACCCCGGGACAGGGGAGGAATTCACCCCTCCACTTT. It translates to CASSTPGQGRNSPLHF.

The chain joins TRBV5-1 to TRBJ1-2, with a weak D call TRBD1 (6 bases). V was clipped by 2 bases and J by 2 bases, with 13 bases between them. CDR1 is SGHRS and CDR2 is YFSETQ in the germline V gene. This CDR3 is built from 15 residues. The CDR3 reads CASSFFGGPNYGYTF. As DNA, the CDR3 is TGCGCCAGCAGCTTTTTTGGGGGGCCAAACTATGGCTACACCTTC. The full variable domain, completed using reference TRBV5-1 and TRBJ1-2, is KAGVTQTPRYLIKTRGQQVTLSCSPISGHRSVSWYQQTPGQGLQFLFEYFSETQRNKGNFPGRFSGRQFSNSRSEMNVSTLELGDSALYLCASSFFGGPNYGYTFGSGTRLTVV.

The CDR3 sequence: CASSYEASGELFF. The CDR3 coding sequence is TGTGCCAGCAGCTACGAGGCCTCCGGGGAGCTGTTTTTT. The V and J genes are TRBV6-5 and TRBJ2-2; D is unclear. This CDR3 region has 13 residues. Trimming removed 6 bases at V and 6 bases at J, with 11 bases between. CDR1 is MNHEY, CDR2 SVGAGI, per germline.

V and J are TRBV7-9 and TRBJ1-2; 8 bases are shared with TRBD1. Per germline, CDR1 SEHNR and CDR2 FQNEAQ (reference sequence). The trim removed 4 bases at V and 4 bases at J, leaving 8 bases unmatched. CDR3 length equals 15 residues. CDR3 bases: TGTGCCAGCAGCTCCGGGACAGGCACCCTCTATGGCTACACCTTC. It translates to CASSSGTGTLYGYTF.

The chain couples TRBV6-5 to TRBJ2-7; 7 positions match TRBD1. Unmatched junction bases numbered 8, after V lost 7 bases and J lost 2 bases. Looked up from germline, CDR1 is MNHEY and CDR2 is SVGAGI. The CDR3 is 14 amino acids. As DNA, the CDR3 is TGTGCCAGCATCTCCAGAGGACAGGCCTACGAGCAGTACTTC. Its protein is CASISRGQAYEQYF.

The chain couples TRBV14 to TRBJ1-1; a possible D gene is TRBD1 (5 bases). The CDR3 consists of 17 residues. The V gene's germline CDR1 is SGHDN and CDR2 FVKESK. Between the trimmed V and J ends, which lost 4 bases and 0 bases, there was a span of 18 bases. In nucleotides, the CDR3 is TGTGCCAGCAGCCCCCTCTTCGGGGGTCTCATGAACACTGAAGCTTTCTTT. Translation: CASSPLFGGLMNTEAFF.

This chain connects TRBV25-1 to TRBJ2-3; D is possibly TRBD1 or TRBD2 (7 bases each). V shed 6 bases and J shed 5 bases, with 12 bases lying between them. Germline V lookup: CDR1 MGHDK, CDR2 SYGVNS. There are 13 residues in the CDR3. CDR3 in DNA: TGTGCCAGCAGCAGGGGGGGCTTAGATACGCAGTATTTT. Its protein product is CASSRGGLDTQYF.

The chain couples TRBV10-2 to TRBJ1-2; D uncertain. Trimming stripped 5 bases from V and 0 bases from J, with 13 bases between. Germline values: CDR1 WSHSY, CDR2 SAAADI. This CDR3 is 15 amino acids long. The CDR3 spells CASSSPEEANYGYTF. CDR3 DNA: TGCGCCAGCAGTAGTCCGGAAGAAGCTAACTATGGCTACACCTTC.